A selection of T cell receptor beta chains follows, all from one sample in a study of blood T cell repertoires in COVID-19. The assay was immunoSEQ multiplex PCR, and TCRdb's table has in-frame clones only and misses some. The table lists approximately 100,000 clones, about nine tenths of them singletons. The sample taken for sequencing was peripheral blood. The origin of the receptors is a human donor in a cohort sampled during active COVID-19. Both conserved end residues are trimmed from each CDR3. The listing skips clone size in some rows; elsewhere it reads once, few, many or a size class.

>13|.|TRBV7-3
ASSSRGDSTDTQY
>12|.|TRBV19
ASGPAGPNTEAF
>12|.|TRBV24-1
ATQREGVQETQY
>10|few|TRBV5-1
ASSLRGLEAF
>19|.|TRBV28
ASSKTRGGRRFFGQHQPQH
>20|.|TRBV27
ASSLSMARGYSTGGLTDTQY
>11|once|TRBV2
ASRGQRLNGYT
>11|.|TRBV7-8
ASSLVTVEKLF
>12|.|TRBV29-1
SVGTGGVQETQY
>11|.|TRBV6-6
ATQNSISYEQY
>10|.|TRBV15
ATSRERGSQF
>16|.|TRBV25-1
ASSEYLGVGLAGETQY
>13|.|TRBV28
ASTSYAGNIYEQY
>13|.|TRBV7-9
ASSERGTSFYEQY
>12|.|TRBV19
ASSLRQNSYEQY
>13|.|TRBV19
ASRVGKTSGNTIY
>13|.|TRBV11-2
ASSLGGGIGETQY
>11|.|TRBV5-5
ASSRGDSTEAF
>10|.|TRBV12-3/TRBV12-4
ASRAGNSPLH
>16|once|TRBV11-1
ASSLARASGRLADTQY
>11|.|TRBV24-1
ATNGGDTYGYT
>14|.|TRBV5-1
ASSLVGTGVYNEQF
>15|.|TRBV7-9
ASSLPTGGRGNTEAF
>13|.|TRBV4-3
ASSLGLAGVYEQF
>11|many|TRBV6-1
ASSEVTRMGAF
>15|.|TRBV6-2/TRBV6-3
ASSLPTSGRGSGELF
>14|once|TRBV2
ASSEAKGGEGQPQH
>11|.|TRBV19
ASSIRVFTEAF
>12|once|TRBV10-3
AISDSRGHEKLF
>12|.|TRBV4-2
ASSQTGFNEKLF
>12|.|TRBV5-6
ASSIQRTAYGYT
>12|.|TRBV10-2
ASSGDRGTGELF
>14|few|TRBV27
ASRPDTKGPEEKLF
>12|once|TRBV4-3
ASRQGISTYEQY
>13|.|TRBV2
ASRARGDSKNIQY
>14|.|TRBV10-3
AISDPSGGNYNEQF
>12|.|TRBV4-3
ASSQDKGFGKLF
>14|.|TRBV27
ASSLSSGQGAHEQY
>13|.|TRBV2
ASSSRSGGGETQY
>14|.|TRBV5-1
ASSLGQGYTQETQY
>14|.|TRBV4-2
ASSHPPGLGGTEAF
>13|once|TRBV28
ASFPPGQGAYEQY
>16|.|TRBV9
ASSVSATGQGNRETQY
>13|.|TRBV5-1
ASSLDPTGGVEAF
>13|.|TRBV28
ASSTPTGVVHEQY
>12|.|TRBV7-2
ASSLRQENTEAF
>13|once|TRBV5-6
ASSYQRSTGGIQY
>12|.|TRBV7-8
ASSERTGYTEAF